Below are 16 T cell receptor beta chains sequenced from a single sample in a study of blood T cell repertoires in COVID-19. TCRdb keeps only in-frame clones here, not all; method: immunoSEQ multiplex PCR. The sample has 250,000 to 300,000 clones, 75% to 85% seen once; the top ten hold less than 6.5%. Sequences were obtained from peripheral blood. All receptors derive from a man aged 45-60 years with active or convalescent COVID-19.

The chain combines TRBV2 with TRBJ2-1; perhaps TRBD2 as D (5 bases). The V end was cut by 0 bases, the J end by 12 bases, with 6 bases between. Germline loops: CDR1 SNHLY, CDR2 FYNNEI. This CDR3 is 11 amino acids long. This chain's CDR3 is CASSEAGGQFF. DNA of the CDR3: TGTGCCAGCAGTGAAGCAGGAGGGCAGTTCTTC.

CDR3 sequence reads: CASNVVGGGRDEQYF. The CDR3 nucleotides are TGTGCCAGCAACGTCGTCGGTGGCGGGAGGGACGAGCAGTACTTC. The chain carries TRBV13 and TRBJ2-7; 9 nucleotides agree with TRBD2. Trimming cost V 7 bases and J 5 bases; bases outside gene matches: 12. Per germline, CDR1 PRHDT and CDR2 FYEKMQ (reference sequence). This CDR3 is built from 15 residues.

This clone was seen more than once but under ten times. This chain joins TRBV6-1 and TRBJ1-4, with 7 bases that match TRBD1. The J segment lost 8 bases and the V segment lost 3 bases, leaving 9 bases of the junction unmatched. The CDR3 consists of 15 residues. The germline gives CDR1 MNHNS, CDR2 SASEGT. The CDR3 loop reads CASSDQQGSWEKLFF. For the CDR3, the DNA is TGTGCCAGCAGTGACCAACAGGGGTCGTGGGAAAAACTGTTTTTT.

This chain joins TRBV7-2 and TRBJ1-2, with D possibly being TRBD1 (6 bases). The CDR3 is made up of 16 amino acids. V gave up 4 bases and J gave up 6 bases, with 21 bases separating them. Germline CDR1 reads SGHTA; CDR2 reads FQGNSA. The CDR3 DNA is TGTGCCAGCAGCTCCCACCCTGGGGGGGGCATTAATGGCTACACCTTC. Its protein is CASSSHPGGGINGYTF.

The CDR3 nucleotides read TGTGCCAGCAGTTACTCGCGGACACTTTATGGCTACACCTTC. As protein: CASSYSRTLYGYTF. The rearrangement links TRBV6-6 to TRBJ1-2, with a weak D call TRBD1 (5 bases). The V gene's germline CDR1 is MNHNY and CDR2 SVGAGI (reference sequence). The ends were cut back, 0 bases at V and 5 bases at J, with 10 bases in the middle. The CDR3 consists of 14 residues.

This rearrangement joins TRBV9 to TRBJ1-3, with 7 bases fitting TRBD1. The CDR3 sequence is 17 residues long. Germline values: CDR1 SGDLS, CDR2 YYNGEE. The V segment lost 1 base and the J segment 0 bases; nucleotides outside the gene matches: 7. CDR3 region: CASSVSPTGSSGNTIYF. In DNA, the CDR3 is TGTGCCAGCAGCGTAAGCCCGACAGGGAGCTCTGGAAACACCATATATTTT.

This chain joins TRBV6-5 and TRBJ2-7; 7 bases align to TRBD2. This CDR3 comprises 16 residues. Germline V lookup: CDR1 MNHEY, CDR2 SVGAGI. Trimming cost V 4 bases and J 1 base; bases outside gene matches: 10. The CDR3 loop reads CASSSTGGWLSYEQYF. CDR3 bases: TGTGCCAGCAGTTCGACGGGAGGATGGCTGTCCTACGAGCAGTACTTC.

This clone was counted a single time. The V and J genes are TRBV20-1 and TRBJ2-7, with D perhaps TRBD2 (6 bases). V lost 3 bases and J 3 bases, leaving 15 bases between the germline ends. The CDR3 runs to 14 residues. Germline V gene lookup returns CDR1 DFQATT and CDR2 SNEGSKA (reference sequence). For the CDR3, the DNA is TGCAGTGCTAGTCGCGGGACCGAGATCTACGAGCAGTACTTC. Its translation: CSASRGTEIYEQYF.

The chain recombines TRBV27 with TRBJ2-7, with 7 bases matching TRBD1. J lost 0 bases, V lost 4 bases, and 6 bases had no gene match. From germline, CDR1 is MNHEY and CDR2 SMNVEV (reference sequence). This CDR3 has 15 residues. As DNA, the CDR3 is TGTGCCAGCAGTTCGACAGGGAAGAGCTCCTACGAGCAGTACTTC. Residues: CASSSTGKSSYEQYF.

The rearrangement links TRBV4-2 to TRBJ2-3, with 9 bases lining up with TRBD2. CDR1 and CDR2 (germline): LGHNA, YNFKEQ. The junction had 4 bases not matched to a gene; V was cut back by 1 base and J by 2 bases. This CDR3 has 16 residues. The CDR3 spells CASSQVLAGITDTQYF. The CDR3 nucleotides read TGTGCCAGCAGCCAAGTGCTAGCGGGGATCACAGATACGCAGTATTTT.

This chain connects TRBV11-2 to TRBJ2-1; 9 nucleotides match TRBD1. Germline V CDR1 and CDR2: SGHAT, FQNNGV. The CDR3 sequence is 15 residues long. Unmatched junction bases numbered 10, after V lost 5 bases and J lost 8 bases. CDR3 sequence: CASSISGTGIDEQFF. Written as DNA, the CDR3 is TGTGCCAGCAGCATCTCCGGGACAGGGATAGATGAGCAGTTCTTC.

The chain uses TRBV4-2 and TRBJ2-3; 10 bases map to TRBD2. The V segment lost 4 bases and the J segment 1 base; nucleotides outside the gene matches: 2. The CDR3 is 15 residues long. CDR1 is LGHNA and CDR2 is YNFKEQ in the germline V gene. The chain's CDR3 is CASSRTSGRTDTQYF. The CDR3 coding sequence is TGTGCCAGCAGCCGGACTAGCGGACGCACAGATACGCAGTATTTT.

The chain joins TRBV6-5 to TRBJ1-2, with D possibly being TRBD1 (5 bases). The CDR3 is 14 residues long. Between the trimmed V and J ends, which lost 8 bases and 4 bases, there was a span of 17 bases. In germline, CDR1 is MNHEY, CDR2 SVGAGI. CDR3 region: CASWIGAAIYGYTF. The CDR3 bases are TGTGCCAGCTGGATAGGGGCGGCTATCTATGGCTACACCTTC.

This clone came up a few times. This chain uses TRBV4-2 with TRBJ2-4; the D gene is possibly TRBD2 (6 bases). With 2 bases removed from V and 4 bases from J, the gap between germline ends came to 24 bases. The CDR3 is 19 residues long. Germline V CDR1 and CDR2: LGHNA, YNFKEQ. The CDR3 coding sequence is TGTGCCAGCAGCCAAAGGTCCGCCGGGAGACGAGGAGGGAAAAACATTCAGTACTTC. Encoded protein: CASSQRSAGRRGGKNIQYF.

This clone showed up just once. J is TRBJ1-1 and V is TRBV6-6, with no clear D. Per germline, CDR1 MNHNY and CDR2 SVGAGI (reference sequence). Trimming took off 6 bases at V and 3 bases at J, with 5 bases between the two ends. The CDR3 has 11 amino acids. This CDR3 is CASSLDTEAFF. In DNA form, the CDR3 reads TGTGCCAGCAGCCTAGACACTGAAGCTTTCTTT.

This clone was counted a few times. The chain uses TRBV5-1 and TRBJ1-3, with TRBD1 matching over 7 bases. The CDR3 contains 16 residues. Germline trimming cut 0 bases from V and 0 bases from J; bases unmatched to any gene: 3. From germline, CDR1 is SGHRS and CDR2 YFSETQ. CDR3 DNA sequence: TGCGCCAGCAGCTTGGGAGGGACAGCCTCTGGAAACACCATATATTTT. Its protein is CASSLGGTASGNTIYF.